This entry lists 10 T cell receptor beta chains sequenced from one sample in a study of T-cell reconstitution after alpha-beta-depleted transplantation in children (TCRdb year 2016). Interpreted using the paper, the treatment or condition label stands for: allogeneic hematopoietic cell transplantation with graft depleted of TCRalphabeta T cells and CD19 B cells. Library method: PCR. The reads were generated on an Illumina HiSeq 2500. To normalize quantification of the TCRbeta repertoire, the TCR libraries were built with molecular barcoding that relied on unique molecular identifiers. Through fastp at Q25 and MiXCR, TCRdb rebuilt clones from the public reads, retaining in-frame beta chains. Identical CDR3 proteins give one entry, which carries the most common genes and DNA. This sample comprises around 110,000 distinct CDR3 sequences, about 9.4% of them detected only once. The ten largest clones add up to less than 35% of the sample.

This sample comprised PBMCs, obtained before TCRalphabeta/CD19-depleted stem cell transplant. These receptors were taken from a boy aged 2 to 9 with acute lymphoblastic leukemia, due to receive a stem cell transplant.

This clonotype was detected ten times or more. The chain couples TRBV6-5 to TRBJ2-1; 7 bases fit TRBD2. CDR1 and CDR2 from the germline V gene are MNHEY and SVGAGI. Unmatched junction bases numbered 8, after V lost 2 bases and J lost 10 bases. CDR3 length equals 14 residues. The CDR3 protein is CASSYGGEEEEQFF. The CDR3 DNA reads as TGTGCCAGCAGTTACGGGGGGGAGGAAGAAGAGCAGTTCTTC.

The chain employs TRBV20-1 and TRBJ1-2; 12 nucleotides align to TRBD1. The CDR3 has 13 amino acids. The germline V gene has CDR1 DFQATT and CDR2 SNEGSKA (reference sequence). V shed 5 bases, J shed 7 bases, and the junction held 5 bases outside the gene matches. The CDR3 loop is CSAWDRGLSGYTF. CDR3 bases: TGCAGTGCTTGGGACAGGGGGCTTAGTGGCTACACCTTC.

This clonotype was seen a handful of times. This chain uses TRBV5-1 with TRBJ2-3; 7 bases agree with TRBD2. V was clipped by 5 bases and J by 6 bases; unmatched bases: 15. Germline V gene sequence: CDR1 SGHRS, CDR2 YFSETQ. The CDR3 sequence is 16 residues long. CDR3 in DNA: TGCGCCAGCAGTCCTTCCGGGGGGATAATTGAGGATACGCAGTATTTT. Amino acids: CASSPSGGIIEDTQYF.

The chain is built from TRBV3-1 and TRBJ2-1, with D maybe TRBD2 (6 bases). Germline V gives CDR1 LGHDT, CDR2 YNNKEL (reference sequence). This CDR3 comprises 17 residues. The V and J ends lost 0 bases and 3 bases respectively, with 15 bases between them. CDR3 nucleotide sequence: TGTGCCAGCAGCCAAGAGTTAGGCGGGGAATTCTACAATGAGCAGTTCTTC. Protein: CASSQELGGEFYNEQFF.

V and J are TRBV28 and TRBJ2-1; tentative D call: TRBD2 (6 bases). Per germline, CDR1 MDHEN and CDR2 SYDVKM. The CDR3 is made up of 15 amino acids. Trimming cost V 3 bases and J 5 bases, with 14 bases left between them. CDR3 nucleotides: TGTGCCAGCAGTTTTAGGTCCGGGACTCACAATGAGCAGTTCTTC. This codes for CASSFRSGTHNEQFF.

This clonotype was observed at least ten times. This rearrangement joins TRBV5-1 to TRBJ2-1; the match to TRBD2 covers 8 bases. Trimming removed 9 bases from V and 7 bases from J; junction bases left unmatched: 12. This CDR3 has 14 amino acids. Looked up from germline, CDR1 is SGHRS and CDR2 is YFSETQ. CDR3 region: CATSTGGPGNEQFF. The CDR3 nucleotides are TGCGCCACCTCCACGGGAGGGCCGGGGAATGAGCAGTTCTTC.

CDR3: CASSAGQGNTGELFF. The CDR3 region has the DNA TGCGCCAGCAGCGCCGGGCAGGGAAACACCGGGGAGCTGTTTTTT. V gene TRBV4-1 combines with J gene TRBJ2-2; maybe TRBD1 (5 bases). Between the trimmed V and J ends, which lost 5 bases and 2 bases, there was a span of 12 bases. The CDR3 length is 15 residues. CDR1 is MGHRA and CDR2 is YSYEKL in the germline V gene.

The chain uses TRBV10-2 and TRBJ2-6, with D hard to call. The CDR3 is made up of 15 amino acids. The ends were cut back, 6 bases at V and 1 base at J, with 10 bases in the middle. From germline, CDR1 is WSHSY and CDR2 SAAADI. The chain's CDR3 is CASRISGSGANVLTF. The CDR3 DNA follows: TGCGCCAGCAGAATATCGGGTTCTGGGGCCAACGTCCTGACTTTC.

The chain joins TRBV20-1 to TRBJ1-5, with D uncertain. The CDR3 runs 14 residues. Trimming left V 5 bases short and J 3 bases short, with 14 bases between. CDR1 DFQATT and CDR2 SNEGSKA come from the germline V gene (reference sequence). CDR3 sequence: CSAPSDRSNQPQHF. The CDR3 DNA follows: TGCAGTGCTCCCTCGGACCGATCCAATCAGCCCCAGCATTTT.

The chain has TRBV5-1 and TRBJ2-7; the match to TRBD1 covers 8 bases. Germline values: CDR1 SGHRS, CDR2 YFSETQ. The junction had 12 bases not matched to a gene; V was cut back by 4 bases and J by 3 bases. The CDR3 sequence is 16 residues long. CDR3 DNA sequence: TGCGCCAGCAGCCTACGGACAGGGATAAGGGACTACGAGCAGTACTTC. It encodes CASSLRTGIRDYEQYF.